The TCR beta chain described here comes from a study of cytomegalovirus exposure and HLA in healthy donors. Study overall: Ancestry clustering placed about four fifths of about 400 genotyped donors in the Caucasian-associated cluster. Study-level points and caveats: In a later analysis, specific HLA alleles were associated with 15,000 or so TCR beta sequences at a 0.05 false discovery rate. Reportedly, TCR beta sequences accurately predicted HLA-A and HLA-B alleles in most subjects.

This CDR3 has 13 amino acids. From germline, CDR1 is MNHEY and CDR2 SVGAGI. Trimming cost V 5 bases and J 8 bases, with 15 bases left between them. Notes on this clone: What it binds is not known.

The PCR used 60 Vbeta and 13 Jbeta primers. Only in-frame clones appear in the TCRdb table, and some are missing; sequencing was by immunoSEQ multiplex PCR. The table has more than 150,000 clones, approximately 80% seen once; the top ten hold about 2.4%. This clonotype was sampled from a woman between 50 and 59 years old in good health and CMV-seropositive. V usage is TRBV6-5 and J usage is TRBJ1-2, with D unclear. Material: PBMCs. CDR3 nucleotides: TGTGCCAGCAGTGGCAACCGACGGGGAGGCTACACCTTC. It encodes CASSGNRRGGYTF.